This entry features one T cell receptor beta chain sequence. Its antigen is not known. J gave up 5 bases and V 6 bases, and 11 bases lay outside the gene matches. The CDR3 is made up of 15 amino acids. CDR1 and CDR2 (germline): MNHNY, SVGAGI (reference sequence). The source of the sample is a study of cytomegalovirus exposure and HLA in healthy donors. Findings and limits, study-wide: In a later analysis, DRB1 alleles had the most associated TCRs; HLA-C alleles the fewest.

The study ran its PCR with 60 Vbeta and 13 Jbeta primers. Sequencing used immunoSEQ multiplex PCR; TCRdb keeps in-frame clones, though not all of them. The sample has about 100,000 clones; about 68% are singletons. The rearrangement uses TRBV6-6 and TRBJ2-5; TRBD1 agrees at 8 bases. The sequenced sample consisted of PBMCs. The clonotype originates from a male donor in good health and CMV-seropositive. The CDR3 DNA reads TGTGCCAGCAGGAGGGCAGGGGGCAATTGGGAGACCCAGTACTTC. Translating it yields CASRRAGGNWETQYF.